This entry lists 29 T cell receptor beta chains sequenced from one sample in a study of CD8 T cells in Susac syndrome. The authors reverse transcribed roughly 0.5 to 1 ug RNA with random hexamers. From the immunoSEQ multiplex PCR reads, TCRdb called clonotypes with MiXCR, one entry per CDR3 protein. In the table there are some 130,000 distinct CDR3 sequences, 90% to 95% of which are singletons. The specimen sequenced was CD8+ T cells from PBMCs. These receptors originate from a human donor with multiple sclerosis.

J is TRBJ2-7 and V is TRBV4-2; D is ambiguous. CDR3 length: 15 residues. Between the trimmed V and J ends, which lost 0 bases and 1 base, there was a span of 10 bases. CDR1 is LGHNA, CDR2 YNFKEQ, per germline. The CDR3 bases are TGTGCCAGCAGCCAAGATTCCACAGTGTCCTACGAGCAGTACTTC. Translating it yields CASSQDSTVSYEQYF.

The chain joins TRBV10-3 to TRBJ2-5; 7 bases agree with TRBD2. Losses at the gene ends were 8 bases for V and 5 bases for J; bases not matched to a gene: 8. The germline V gene encodes CDR1 ENHRY and CDR2 SYGVKD. CDR3 length equals 13 residues. CDR3 bases: TGTGCCATCTGGGGGGGGGAAGGGGAGACCCAGTACTTC. Its translation: CAIWGGEGETQYF.

The chain has TRBV6-1 and TRBJ1-2; D is unclear. Germline CDR1 MNHNS, CDR2 SASEGT. The ends were cut back, 1 base at V and 2 bases at J, with 8 bases in the middle. CDR3 length equals 14 residues. The CDR3 bases are TGTGCCAGCAGTGAAGTACAGCAGAACTATGGCTACACCTTC. It is translated as CASSEVQQNYGYTF.

The chain combines TRBV28 with TRBJ1-1, with D unclear. The V gene's germline CDR1 is MDHEN and CDR2 SYDVKM. The CDR3 is 16 amino acids. The V gene lost 2 bases and the J gene lost 0 bases, with 13 bases spanning the gap. The CDR3 region is CASSLASWPMNTEAFF. The CDR3 DNA is TGTGCCAGCAGTTTAGCCTCTTGGCCGATGAACACTGAAGCTTTCTTT.

The chain has TRBV27 and TRBJ1-5; D remains unclear. The CDR3 has 14 amino acids. Germline lookup yields CDR1 MNHEY and CDR2 SMNVEV (reference sequence). The ends were cut back, 1 base at V and 4 bases at J, with 8 bases in the middle. CDR3 nucleotide sequence: TGTGCCAGCAGTTTATTCGGCCCTAATCAGCCCCAGCATTTT. Translation gives CASSLFGPNQPQHF.

The chain uses TRBV27 and TRBJ1-1; D ambiguous. The length of the CDR3 is 13 residues. The ends were cut back, 6 bases at V and 1 base at J, with 9 bases in the middle. Germline values: CDR1 MNHEY, CDR2 SMNVEV (reference sequence). The CDR3 protein is CASSNGPNTEAFF. The CDR3 nucleotides are TGTGCCAGCAGCAACGGACCGAACACTGAAGCTTTCTTT.

The gene calls are TRBV19 and TRBJ1-4, with D possibly being TRBD1 (5 bases). This CDR3 is built from 12 residues. Germline CDR1 reads LNHDA; CDR2 reads SQIVND (reference sequence). V lost 10 bases to trimming and J lost 5 bases, with 11 bases between them. DNA of the CDR3: TGTGCCATCGTGGGGGAGAATGAAAAACTGTTTTTT. It specifies CAIVGENEKLFF. Based on the CDR3 plus reference TRBV19 and TRBJ1-4, the full variable domain is DGGITQSPKYLFRKEGQNVTLSCEQNLNHDAMYWYRQDPGQGLRLIYYSQIVNDFQKGDIAEGYSVSREKKESFPLTVTSAQKNPTAFYLCAIVGENEKLFFGSGTQLSVL.

V usage is TRBV28 and J usage is TRBJ1-1; D gene ambiguous. With 2 bases removed from V and 8 bases from J, the gap between germline ends came to 9 bases. The CDR3 covers 12 residues. Germline values: CDR1 MDHEN, CDR2 SYDVKM. The CDR3 sequence is CASSLIPGEAFF. The DNA of the CDR3 is TGTGCCAGCAGTTTAATCCCCGGCGAAGCTTTCTTT.

The chain uses TRBV19 and TRBJ2-1, with no clear D. The germline V and J ends were trimmed by 1 base and 5 bases, with 6 bases remaining between them. Germline CDR1 reads LNHDA; CDR2 reads SQIVND (reference sequence). CDR3 length: 13 residues. The CDR3 reads CASSIGWDNEQFF. The CDR3 DNA is TGTGCCAGTAGTATAGGTTGGGACAATGAGCAGTTCTTC.

The rearrangement uses TRBV20-1 and TRBJ2-7; D is possibly TRBD1 or TRBD2 (5 bases each). Germline V lookup: CDR1 DFQATT, CDR2 SNEGSKA (reference sequence). The V end was cut by 5 bases, the J end by 3 bases, with 20 bases between. The CDR3 extends over 15 amino acids. CDR3 bases: TGCAGTGCTGAGACCCAGGGAGTGGGCGACTACGAGCAGTACTTC. Translated: CSAETQGVGDYEQYF.

The V call is TRBV7-2, the J call TRBJ2-1, with D possibly being TRBD1 (5 bases). This CDR3 is built from 15 residues. With 3 bases removed from V and 0 bases from J, the gap between germline ends came to 9 bases. The germline V gene encodes CDR1 SGHTA and CDR2 FQGNSA. This chain's CDR3 is CASSFLQDSYNEQFF. The DNA for the CDR3 is TGTGCCAGCAGCTTTCTACAGGACTCCTACAATGAGCAGTTCTTC. Looking up the rest from reference TRBV7-2 and TRBJ2-1 gives the full variable domain: GAGVSQSPSNKVTEKGKDVELRCDPISGHTALYWYRQSLGQGLEFLIYFQGNSAPDKSGLPSDRFSAERTGGSVSTLTIQRTQQEDSAVYLCASSFLQDSYNEQFFGPGTRLTVL.

The chain combines TRBV5-1 with TRBJ1-2; TRBD1 matches at 8 bases. The V and J ends lost 2 bases and 8 bases, in that order; junction bases with no gene match: 14. Germline V gene data show CDR1 as SGHRS and CDR2 as YFSETQ. CDR3 length equals 16 residues. The CDR3 DNA is TGCGCCAGCAGCTTCGCGACAGGGGCCTTTTTAGGGGGCTACACCTTC. It yields the protein CASSFATGAFLGGYTF.

The gene calls are TRBV2 and TRBJ2-2, with 9 bases aligning to TRBD1. CDR1 and CDR2 (germline): SNHLY, FYNNEI. CDR3 size: 15 residues. Trimming removed 4 bases from V and 3 bases from J; junction bases left unmatched: 3. The CDR3 spells CASSGRDRDTGELFF. Here the CDR3 DNA reads TGTGCCAGCAGTGGGCGGGACAGGGACACCGGGGAGCTGTTTTTT. The full variable domain, its missing parts supplied by reference TRBV2 and TRBJ2-2, is EPEVTQTPSHQVTQMGQEVILRCVPISNHLYFYWYRQILGQKVEFLVSFYNNEISEKSEIFDDQFSVERPDGSNFTLKIRSTKLEDSAMYFCASSGRDRDTGELFFGEGSRLTVL.

V gene TRBV9 combines with J gene TRBJ2-1; TRBD2 matches 15 bases. There are 15 residues in the CDR3. V gave up 3 bases and J gave up 10 bases; unmatched junction bases: 5. Germline V gene data show CDR1 as SGDLS and CDR2 as YYNGEE. DNA for the CDR3: TGTGCCAGCAGCGAATATGGACTAGCGGGAGGGGAGCAGTTCTTC. It encodes CASSEYGLAGGEQFF.

The CDR3 coding sequence is TGTGCCAGCAGTTATGGACAGGGGGCATCACCCCTCCACTTT. Amino acids: CASSYGQGASPLHF. V is TRBV6-5 and J is TRBJ1-6, with 11 nucleotides matching TRBD1. The V gene's germline CDR1 is MNHEY and CDR2 SVGAGI. J was trimmed by 10 bases and V by 3 bases; bases with no gene match: 2. There are 14 residues in the CDR3.

The J gene is TRBJ2-3, the V gene TRBV15; D not certain. V lost 0 bases and J 2 bases, leaving 15 bases between the germline ends. From germline, CDR1 is LNHNV and CDR2 YYDKDF (reference sequence). CDR3 length equals 17 residues. CDR3 region: CATSREAELGPTDTQYF. The CDR3 nucleotides read TGTGCCACCAGCAGAGAGGCTGAGTTGGGCCCCACAGATACGCAGTATTTT.

This chain joins TRBV27 and TRBJ2-3; D perhaps matches TRBD2 (6 bases). V lost 6 bases, J lost 9 bases, and 13 bases lay in between. The CDR3 consists of 12 residues. CDR1 is MNHEY, CDR2 SMNVEV, per germline (reference sequence). The DNA of the CDR3 is TGTGCCAGCAGCCTAGGAGGGGCGACGCAGTATTTT. It codes for CASSLGGATQYF.

In this sample, this clonotype turned up once. J is TRBJ2-1 and V is TRBV20-1; 12 bases fit TRBD1. The CDR3 extends over 16 amino acids. Germline trimming cut 1 base from V and 12 bases from J; bases unmatched to any gene: 13. Germline assignment: CDR1 DFQATT and CDR2 SNEGSKA (reference sequence). DNA for the CDR3: TGCAGTGCTAGAGCCCCGGGACAGGGGGCGAGAGGGGCGCAGTTCTTC. As protein: CSARAPGQGARGAQFF.

The chain carries TRBV4-1 and TRBJ2-7; D may be TRBD1 (6 bases). This CDR3 has 14 amino acids. V was cut by 0 bases and J by 4 bases, with 10 bases left in between. CDR1 is MGHRA, CDR2 YSYEKL, per germline. CDR3 sequence: CASSQEPGQYEQYF. CDR3 in DNA: TGCGCCAGCAGCCAAGAGCCGGGACAATACGAGCAGTACTTC.

This chain joins TRBV7-9 and TRBJ1-2; no firm D call. CDR3 length: 14 amino acids. Trimming took off 5 bases at V and 10 bases at J, with 20 bases between the two ends. CDR1 and CDR2 (germline): SEHNR, FQNEAQ (reference sequence). Written as DNA, the CDR3 is TGTGCCAGCAGCCACGCCTCCTCGGGCCATGCCTACACCTTC. Translation: CASSHASSGHAYTF. The full variable domain, completed using reference TRBV7-9 and TRBJ1-2, is DTGVSQNPRHKITKRGQNVTFRCDPISEHNRLYWYRQTLGQGPEFLTYFQNEAQLEKSRLLSDRFSAERPKGSFSTLEIQRTEQGDSAMYLCASSHASSGHAYTFGSGTRLTVV.

The chain joins TRBV5-6 to TRBJ2-1, with 8 bases fitting TRBD2. CDR1 is SGHDT and CDR2 is YYEEEE in the germline V gene. V dropped 0 bases and J dropped 4; count of bases not matched to a gene: 6. The CDR3 contains 16 residues. The CDR3 DNA reads TGTGCCAGCAGCTTGGGAGGTAGCGGGATATACAATGAGCAGTTCTTC. As protein: CASSLGGSGIYNEQFF.

This chain joins TRBV3-1 and TRBJ2-1; 8 nucleotides line up with TRBD1. Trimming cost V 1 base and J 1 base; bases outside gene matches: 15. Germline CDR1 is LGHDT and CDR2 is YNNKEL (reference sequence). This CDR3 has 20 amino acids. CDR3 nucleotides: TGTGCCAGCAGCCAAGGCACGGACAGGGTCTTCGACCGATCCTACAATGAGCAGTTCTTC. The encoded protein is CASSQGTDRVFDRSYNEQFF.

V and J are TRBV6-5 and TRBJ2-3; D is possibly TRBD1 (5 bases). The CDR3 consists of 14 residues. Germline CDR1 MNHEY, CDR2 SVGAGI. Trimming left V 0 bases short and J 2 bases short, with 6 bases between. Here the CDR3 DNA reads TGTGCCAGCAGTTACTCGACAGACACAGATACGCAGTATTTT. Its protein is CASSYSTDTDTQYF.

V gene TRBV10-3 combines with J gene TRBJ2-1; D is perhaps TRBD2 (6 bases). V was clipped by 7 bases and J by 7 bases, with 14 bases between them. Germline V lookup: CDR1 ENHRY, CDR2 SYGVKD. This CDR3 region has 13 residues. The CDR3 DNA follows: TGTGCCATCATGGAGGGCCGGGGGAATGAGCAGTTCTTC. As protein: CAIMEGRGNEQFF.

The CDR3 spells CASSLVYSDTGELFF. The DNA of the CDR3 is TGTGCCAGCAGCTTAGTATACAGCGACACCGGGGAGCTGTTTTTT. This chain links TRBV11-2 with TRBJ2-2; no definite D call. Germline CDR1 is SGHAT and CDR2 is FQNNGV. V was trimmed by 1 base and J by 3 bases, leaving 9 bases between them. This CDR3 region has 15 residues.

The DNA of the CDR3 is TGCGCCAGCAGCCAAGGCGGTCTGAACACTGAAGCTTTCTTT. Translation: CASSQGGLNTEAFF. The J gene is TRBJ1-1, the V gene TRBV4-1; D call uncertain. The CDR3 loop spans 14 amino acids. Germline V gene sequence: CDR1 MGHRA, CDR2 YSYEKL. Trimming left V 1 base short and J 0 bases short, with 6 bases between.

This clonotype was counted between two and nine times. This chain uses TRBV6-1 with TRBJ1-2; 8 bases align to TRBD1. V shed 6 bases and J 6 bases; nucleotides not matched to a gene: 9. Looked up from germline, CDR1 is MNHNS and CDR2 is SASEGT. The CDR3 is made up of 14 amino acids. The CDR3 bases are TGTGCCAGCAGCCATGATGGGACAGGCGATGGCTACACCTTC. It yields the protein CASSHDGTGDGYTF.

The V call is TRBV20-1, the J call TRBJ2-3, with D perhaps TRBD2 (6 bases). Trimming cost V 4 bases and J 9 bases, with 20 bases left between them. The CDR3 sequence is 14 residues long. Germline V gene sequence: CDR1 DFQATT, CDR2 SNEGSKA (reference sequence). The CDR3 DNA sequence: TGCAGTGCTAACGGGAGAGAGGAAGAAGTGACGCAGTATTTT. Translation gives CSANGREEEVTQYF.

The rearrangement links TRBV18 to TRBJ2-7, with 10 bases identical to TRBD1. The CDR3 sequence is 14 residues long. J gave up 2 bases and V 5 bases, and 3 bases lay outside the gene matches. Germline CDR1 reads KGHSH; CDR2 reads LQKENI. CDR3 DNA sequence: TGTGCCAGCTCATGGACAGGGGGAGCCTACGAGCAGTACTTC. It yields the protein CASSWTGGAYEQYF. The complete variable domain, with remaining parts taken from reference TRBV18 and TRBJ2-7, reads NAGVMQNPRHLVRRRGQEARLRCSPMKGHSHVYWYRQLPEEGLKFMVYLQKENIIDESGMPKERFSAEFPKEGPSILRIQQVVRGDSAAYFCASSWTGGAYEQYFGPGTRLTVT.